The T cell receptor beta chain under discussion was sequenced for a study of blood T cell repertoires in COVID-19. Source study methods: Amplified reference gene primers provided the basis for estimating nucleated cell counts. TCRdb keeps only in-frame clones here, not all; method: immunoSEQ multiplex PCR. For V, J and clone size, that table is used; D and trimming come from the DNA. In the table there are approximately 61,000 clones, roughly 84% of which are singletons. The CDR3 length is 14 residues. Trimming took off 4 bases at V and 3 bases at J, with 13 bases between the two ends. Looked up from germline, CDR1 is SGHKS and CDR2 is YYEKEE (reference sequence).

The chain combines TRBV5-5 with TRBJ1-1, with D possibly being TRBD1 (5 bases). The sequenced sample consisted of peripheral blood. This clonotype was sampled from a woman between 65 and 79 years old with acute or convalescent COVID-19. The CDR3, as DNA: TGTGCCAGCAGCAGGGATTGGACATACACTGAAGCTTTCTTT. It translates to CASSRDWTYTEAFF.